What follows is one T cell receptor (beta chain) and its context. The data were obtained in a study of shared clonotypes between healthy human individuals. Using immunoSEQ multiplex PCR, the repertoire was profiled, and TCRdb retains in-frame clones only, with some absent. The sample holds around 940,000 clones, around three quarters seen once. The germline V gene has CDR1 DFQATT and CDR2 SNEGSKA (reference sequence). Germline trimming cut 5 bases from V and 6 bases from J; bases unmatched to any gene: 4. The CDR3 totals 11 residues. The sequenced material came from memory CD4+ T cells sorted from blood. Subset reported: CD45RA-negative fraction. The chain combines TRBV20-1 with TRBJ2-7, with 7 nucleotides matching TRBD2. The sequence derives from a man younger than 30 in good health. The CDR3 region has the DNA TGCAGTGCTGGGGGGGTTCGCGAGCAGTACTTC. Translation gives CSAGGVREQYF.